Below are 8 T cell receptor beta chains sequenced from a single sample in a study of graft-versus-host responses after intestinal transplantation. Using immunoSEQ multiplex PCR, the repertoire was profiled, and TCRdb retains in-frame clones only, with some absent. Seen here are 20,000 to 30,000 clones, roughly 90% observed once, and the top ten hold roughly 2.1%. The sample here was PBMCs, taken around 40 days after intestinal transplant. All receptors come from a human patient who received an intestinal transplant, so some T cells may come from the graft donor.

The chain employs TRBV9 and TRBJ2-7; D might be TRBD1 or TRBD2, each matching 6 bases. V was trimmed by 3 bases and J by 2 bases, leaving 15 bases between them. This CDR3 has 15 residues. Germline V gene data show CDR1 as SGDLS and CDR2 as YYNGEE. In nucleotides, the CDR3 is TGTGCCAGCAGCGGGGGGCTAGCGTACACCTACGAGCAGTACTTC. Translating gives CASSGGLAYTYEQYF. The complete variable domain, with remaining parts taken from reference TRBV9 and TRBJ2-7, reads DSGVTQTPKHLITATGQRVTLRCSPRSGDLSVYWYQQSLDQGLQFLIQYYNGEERAKGNILERFSAQQFPDLHSELNLSSLELGDSALYFCASSGGLAYTYEQYFGPGTRLTVT.

The V and J genes are TRBV4-3 and TRBJ1-1; maybe TRBD1 (5 bases). V dropped 3 bases and J dropped 4 bases, with 15 bases sitting between them. Per the germline V gene, CDR1 is LGHNA and CDR2 is YSLEER. There are 15 residues in the CDR3. CDR3 sequence (DNA): TGCGCCAGCAGCCACGGATGGAGGGGAGGCACTGAAGCTTTCTTT. Translated: CASSHGWRGGTEAFF.

This rearrangement joins TRBV7-3 to TRBJ2-1; perhaps TRBD1 as D (6 bases). Germline values: CDR1 SGHTA, CDR2 FQGTGA. Trimming took off 1 base at V and 4 bases at J, with 11 bases between the two ends. This CDR3 has 15 residues. CDR3 DNA: TGTGCCAGCAGCTTAATCAGGGGTCCGTACAATGAGCAGTTCTTC. Amino acid sequence: CASSLIRGPYNEQFF.

A few counts support this clone. This chain links TRBV29-1 with TRBJ2-1; TRBD1 or TRBD2 may be the D gene (5 bases each). CDR1 is SQVTM, CDR2 ANQGSEA, per germline. The length of the CDR3 is 13 residues. V dropped 3 bases and J dropped 8 bases, with 14 bases sitting between them. CDR3 sequence: CSVDSRESDEQFF. In DNA, the CDR3 is TGCAGCGTTGATTCCAGGGAGAGCGATGAGCAGTTCTTC.

The V call is TRBV6-5, the J call TRBJ2-1; 8 nucleotides match TRBD2. The germline V gene has CDR1 MNHEY and CDR2 SVGAGI. V was clipped by 4 bases and J by 2 bases; unmatched bases: 7. The CDR3 loop spans 16 amino acids. This CDR3 is CASSSDGRDTYNEQFF. DNA for the CDR3: TGTGCCAGCAGTTCAGACGGGAGGGACACCTACAATGAGCAGTTCTTC.

The chain joins TRBV11-2 to TRBJ2-2; tentatively, D is TRBD2 (5 bases). This CDR3 is 15 amino acids long. Germline lookup yields CDR1 SGHAT and CDR2 FQNNGV. The V end was cut by 6 bases, the J end by 1 base, with 12 bases between. The CDR3 DNA reads TGTGCCAGCAGTCTCGGGGTCTTGAACACCGGGGAGCTGTTTTTT. Translation: CASSLGVLNTGELFF. The whole variable domain, filled in from reference TRBV11-2 and TRBJ2-2, reads EAGVAQSPRYKIIEKRQSVAFWCNPISGHATLYWYQQILGQGPKLLIQFQNNGVVDDSQLPKDRFSAERLKGVDSTLKIQPAKLEDSAVYLCASSLGVLNTGELFFGEGSRLTVL.

The count of this clone is one. The rearrangement uses TRBV7-9 and TRBJ1-2; D remains ambiguous. Germline CDR1 is SEHNR and CDR2 is FQNEAQ (reference sequence). The CDR3 totals 14 residues. Trimming cost V 1 base and J 10 bases, with 16 bases left between them. The CDR3 loop reads CASSLGGYYGDYTF. For the CDR3, the DNA is TGTGCCAGCAGCTTAGGCGGGTACTATGGTGACTACACCTTC.

This clone appeared once. V is TRBV15 and J is TRBJ2-2; D perhaps matches TRBD1 (6 bases). V lost 0 bases and J 2 bases, leaving 13 bases between the germline ends. The CDR3 consists of 17 residues. Germline-derived CDR1 and CDR2 are LNHNV and YYDKDF (reference sequence). In DNA, the CDR3 is TGTGCCACCAGCAGAGAGGCAGGGGCCCATAACACCGGGGAGCTGTTTTTT. Encoded protein: CATSREAGAHNTGELFF.